The 18 T cell receptor beta chains listed next were all sequenced from one sample in a study of cytomegalovirus exposure and HLA in healthy donors. The study ran its PCR with 60 Vbeta and 13 Jbeta primers. The data were produced by immunoSEQ multiplex PCR, yet TCRdb's version contains in-frame clones alone and is incomplete. Of about 50,000 clones in the sample, around 70% were seen once. Specimen: PBMCs. The receptor source for this set is a woman aged 50 to 65 in good health and CMV-seronegative.

This clone has a handful of counts. The gene calls are TRBV2 and TRBJ2-3, with 7 positions matching TRBD2. Losses at the gene ends were 7 bases for V and 0 bases for J; bases not matched to a gene: 4. Germline CDR1 reads SNHLY; CDR2 reads FYNNEI. There are 14 residues in the CDR3. The CDR3 nucleotides read TGTGCCAGCAAGAGCGGGGTTAGCACAGATACGCAGTATTTT. Protein: CASKSGVSTDTQYF.

The chain has TRBV27 and TRBJ2-7, with TRBD1 matching over 8 bases. This CDR3 has 12 amino acids. Germline V gene lookup returns CDR1 MNHEY and CDR2 SMNVEV (reference sequence). V trimming: 9 bases; J trimming: 7 bases; junction bases outside the gene matches: 8. The CDR3 DNA sequence: TGTGCCAGTAGCCGACAGGGGAAAGAGCAGTACTTC. Its protein is CASSRQGKEQYF.

The V and J genes are TRBV7-6 and TRBJ2-7; the match to TRBD2 covers 8 bases. CDR3 size: 12 residues. Trimming cost V 8 bases and J 6 bases; bases outside gene matches: 6. Germline V gene sequence: CDR1 SGHVS, CDR2 FNYEAQ. This chain's CDR3 is CASSWLAGEQYF. CDR3 nucleotides: TGTGCCAGCTCCTGGCTAGCGGGCGAGCAGTACTTC.

This clone was seen a single time. The genes are TRBV13 and TRBJ1-1, with TRBD1 identical over 10 bases. This CDR3 has 17 residues. Per germline, CDR1 PRHDT and CDR2 FYEKMQ (reference sequence). V dropped 2 bases and J dropped 0; count of bases not matched to a gene: 6. CDR3 protein: CASSLWTGGPMNTEAFF. The DNA for the CDR3 is TGTGCCAGCAGCTTATGGACAGGGGGTCCCATGAACACTGAAGCTTTCTTT.

This chain uses TRBV9 with TRBJ2-3, with D unresolved. Germline loops: CDR1 SGDLS, CDR2 YYNGEE. This CDR3 is 12 amino acids long. Trimming removed 0 bases from V and 8 bases from J, with 7 bases in between. The DNA for the CDR3 is TGTGCCAGCAGCGTAGATCCGGTTACGCAGTATTTT. Translated, it gives CASSVDPVTQYF. The full variable domain, its missing parts supplied by reference TRBV9 and TRBJ2-3, is DSGVTQTPKHLITATGQRVTLRCSPRSGDLSVYWYQQSLDQGLQFLIQYYNGEERAKGNILERFSAQQFPDLHSELNLSSLELGDSALYFCASSVDPVTQYFGPGTRLTVL.

The genes are TRBV4-2 and TRBJ2-1; TRBD2 is a possible D gene (5 bases). This CDR3 comprises 16 residues. V was pared by 0 bases and J by 4 bases, with 13 bases between. Germline CDR1 and CDR2: LGHNA and YNFKEQ. CDR3 residues: CASSQDGEFGYNEQFF. The CDR3 DNA sequence: TGTGCCAGCAGCCAAGACGGGGAATTTGGGTACAATGAGCAGTTCTTC.

The chain joins TRBV7-9 to TRBJ1-1; D ambiguous. The CDR3 is 13 residues long. CDR1 and CDR2 from the germline V gene are SEHNR and FQNEAQ (reference sequence). Trimming took off 3 bases at V and 7 bases at J, with 12 bases between the two ends. In DNA, the CDR3 is TGTGCCAGCAGCTTGGGTGAGGAGCGTGAAGCTTTCTTT. Translating gives CASSLGEEREAFF.

The chain recombines TRBV7-2 with TRBJ2-7; D not certain. Trimming stripped 2 bases from V and 6 bases from J, with 11 bases between. The CDR3 has 13 residues. CDR1 is SGHTA, CDR2 FQGNSA, per germline. The CDR3 loop reads CASSLLPLAEQYF. The CDR3 bases are TGTGCCAGCAGCTTATTGCCGCTGGCCGAGCAGTACTTC.

The chain carries TRBV29-1 and TRBJ1-1, with 10 bases lining up with TRBD1. V shed 5 bases, J shed 4 bases, and the junction held 10 bases outside the gene matches. This CDR3 region has 15 residues. In germline, CDR1 is SQVTM, CDR2 ANQGSEA. The CDR3 nucleotides read TGCAGCGTTAGGGGGACAGGGGCCTCGGTCACTGAAGCTTTCTTT. This encodes CSVRGTGASVTEAFF.

The chain joins TRBV7-2 to TRBJ2-3; TRBD1 matches at 9 bases. This CDR3 is built from 15 residues. Per germline, CDR1 SGHTA and CDR2 FQGNSA. V dropped 5 bases and J dropped 4; count of bases not matched to a gene: 7. CDR3 DNA: TGTGCCAGCAGCGGGACAGGGAATTCCGCAGATACGCAGTATTTT. Protein sequence: CASSGTGNSADTQYF.

The chain employs TRBV6-1 and TRBJ2-7; D gene uncertain. Trimming took off 1 base at V and 2 bases at J, with 9 bases between the two ends. The CDR3 is 14 residues long. Germline values: CDR1 MNHNS, CDR2 SASEGT. The CDR3 spells CASSEGGNPYEQYF. CDR3 DNA sequence: TGTGCCAGCAGTGAAGGCGGTAATCCCTACGAGCAGTACTTC.

This chain links TRBV6-5 with TRBJ2-7; a possible D gene is TRBD1 (6 bases). The CDR3 length is 13 residues. Trimming cost V 4 bases and J 9 bases, with 16 bases left between them. Looked up from germline, CDR1 is MNHEY and CDR2 is SVGAGI. This CDR3 reads CASSSVTGAGQYF. The CDR3, as DNA: TGTGCCAGCAGTTCGGTGACAGGCGCGGGGCAGTACTTC.

The rearrangement joins TRBV7-3 to TRBJ2-2, with D unclear. Per germline, CDR1 SGHTA and CDR2 FQGTGA. This CDR3 has 12 amino acids. Trimming left V 5 bases short and J 8 bases short, with 9 bases between. CDR3 in amino acids: CASSPLSGELFF. DNA of the CDR3: TGTGCCAGCAGCCCCCTCAGTGGGGAGCTGTTTTTT.

CDR3 in DNA: TGCGCCAGCACTCTGAACGGTGTGGCTAGCGGGAGATTAGCGGGGGAGCTGTTTTTT. This encodes CASTLNGVASGRLAGELFF. V is TRBV5-1 and J is TRBJ2-2, with 10 bases lining up with TRBD2. V trimming: 6 bases; J trimming: 8 bases; junction bases outside the gene matches: 22. Germline values: CDR1 SGHRS, CDR2 YFSETQ. The CDR3 totals 19 residues.

There are a few counts of this clone. The CDR3 reads CASSRDRGSNYGYTF. For the CDR3, the DNA is TGCGCCAGCAGCCGGGACAGGGGGTCTAACTATGGCTACACCTTC. The J gene is TRBJ1-2, the V gene TRBV5-1; 11 bases are shared with TRBD1. The CDR3 length is 15 residues. Germline trimming cut 4 bases from V and 0 bases from J; bases unmatched to any gene: 2. The germline CDR1 and CDR2 sequences are SGHRS and YFSETQ. The variable domain in full, completed from reference TRBV5-1 and TRBJ1-2, reads KAGVTQTPRYLIKTRGQQVTLSCSPISGHRSVSWYQQTPGQGLQFLFEYFSETQRNKGNFPGRFSGRQFSNSRSEMNVSTLELGDSALYLCASSRDRGSNYGYTFGSGTRLTVV.

This rearrangement joins TRBV6-1 to TRBJ1-1; D not certain. The CDR3 has 15 amino acids. Trimming took off 4 bases at V and 1 base at J, with 13 bases between the two ends. Germline V gives CDR1 MNHNS, CDR2 SASEGT. CDR3 DNA sequence: TGTGCCAGCAGTGCGGGAAGCGCTGGGAACACTGAAGCTTTCTTT. It codes for CASSAGSAGNTEAFF.

The gene calls are TRBV10-3 and TRBJ1-1; tentatively, D is TRBD1 (5 bases). Germline V CDR1 and CDR2: ENHRY, SYGVKD. CDR3 size: 13 residues. V was trimmed by 6 bases and J by 0 bases, leaving 8 bases between them. DNA for the CDR3: TGTGCCATCAGGGGGCGGATGAACACTGAAGCTTTCTTT. Residues: CAIRGRMNTEAFF.

This chain uses TRBV5-1 with TRBJ1-2; D might be TRBD1 (6 bases). The CDR3 sequence is 14 residues long. In germline, CDR1 is SGHRS, CDR2 YFSETQ. The V end lost 2 bases, the J end lost 4 bases, and 12 bases lay between the germline ends. The DNA for the CDR3 is TGCGCCAGCAGCTTCGGACAGTCGACCTATGGCTACACCTTC. It translates to CASSFGQSTYGYTF. Complete variable domain (other parts from reference TRBV5-1 and TRBJ1-2): KAGVTQTPRYLIKTRGQQVTLSCSPISGHRSVSWYQQTPGQGLQFLFEYFSETQRNKGNFPGRFSGRQFSNSRSEMNVSTLELGDSALYLCASSFGQSTYGYTFGSGTRLTVV.